The source of this T cell receptor beta chain is a study of blood T cells in healthy people across ages. Combining a sample-barcoded 5' primer with a J-beta primer mix, a second PCR ran for roughly 7 to 12 cycles. TCRdb called the 5' RACE reads again in MiXCR, with one record for every CDR3 protein. The data contain approximately 1.5 million distinct CDR3 sequences, approximately 39% of them singletons. Germline CDR1 and CDR2: SNHLY and FYNNEI. CDR3 size: 11 residues. Each sample had at least 7 million PBMCs isolated. Each sample provided at least 5.5 micrograms of extracted total RNA. The receptor was derived from a woman under 30 in good health. The material sequenced was blood. The V and J genes are TRBV2 and TRBJ2-4; D is ambiguous. The J call is uncertain, as TRBJ2-7 better fits the DNA end. The chain's CDR3 is CASINTYEQYF. The CDR3 DNA reads TGTGCCAGCATCAATACCTACGAGCAGTACTTC.